Listed below are T cell receptor beta chains from one sample, sequenced in a study of blood T cell repertoires in COVID-19. The repertoire was sequenced with immunoSEQ multiplex PCR; TCRdb's copy has only in-frame clones and lacks some. Counted here are approximately 210,000 clones, about 90% occurring once; the ten biggest clones make up roughly 2%. Sequenced: peripheral blood. The receptors originated from a man aged 35 to 55 with active or convalescent COVID-19. CDR3s include the opening cysteine and the closing phenylalanine or tryptophan. The D gene is left open where the match is weak. Some rows mark clone size as missing; the rest say once, few, many or name a class of expanded clone.

D gene	CDR3 length	V gene	clone size	J gene	CDR3 protein	CDR3 DNA
.	15	TRBV28	.	TRBJ2-7	CASSPRGLSSYEQYF	TGTGCCAGCAGTCCGCGTGGACTTAGCTCCTACGAGCAGTACTTC
.	15	TRBV19	.	TRBJ1-5	CASSIGTGSNQPQHF	TGTGCCAGTAGTATAGGAACAGGTAGCAATCAGCCCCAGCATTTT
TRBD1	15	TRBV19	.	TRBJ2-7	CASSPLDRGFYEQYF	TGTGCCAGTAGCCCTCTAGACAGGGGGTTCTACGAGCAGTACTTC
.	13	TRBV25-1	.	TRBJ1-1	CASKLGGGTEAFF	TGTGCCAGTAAACTGGGGGGGGGCACTGAAGCTTTCTTT
.	16	TRBV4-1	few	TRBJ1-6	CASSQTDSYYNSPLHF	TGCGCCAGCAGCCAGACGGACAGCTACTATAATTCACCCCTCCACTTT
.	13	TRBV30	.	TRBJ2-3	CAWSVTSTDTQYF	TGTGCCTGGAGTGTAACTAGCACAGATACGCAGTATTTT
TRBD1	13	TRBV15	once	TRBJ1-5	CATSDRVTQPQHF	TGTGCCACCTCTGACAGGGTTACTCAGCCCCAGCATTTT
.	14	TRBV27	.	TRBJ1-1	CASSLLGENTEAFF	TGTGCCAGCAGTTTATTGGGAGAGAACACTGAAGCTTTCTTT
TRBD1	15	TRBV7-9	.	TRBJ1-3	CASSGGTAPGNTIYF	TGTGCCAGCAGCGGCGGGACAGCTCCTGGAAACACCATATATTTT
TRBD1	16	TRBV4-1	.	TRBJ2-5	CASSQVLRGLGETQYF	TGCGCCAGCAGCCAAGTCCTCAGGGGGCTCGGAGAGACCCAGTACTTC
.	13	TRBV10-2	.	TRBJ1-5	CASSVGDYQPQHF	TGCGCCAGCAGTGTTGGAGATTATCAGCCCCAGCATTTT
.	14	TRBV7-9	.	TRBJ2-7	CASSLVARQLEQYF	TGTGCCAGCAGCTTAGTGGCCAGACAACTCGAGCAGTACTTC
.	14	TRBV5-5	few	TRBJ2-5	CASSRNQGGETQYF	TGTGCCAGCAGCAGAAACCAGGGAGGAGAGACCCAGTACTTC
.	20	TRBV21-1	.	TRBJ2-1	CASSYETGNPGLAGVGEQFF	TGTGCCAGCAGCTACGAGACAGGGAACCCGGGACTAGCGGGAGTCGGTGAGCAGTTCTTC